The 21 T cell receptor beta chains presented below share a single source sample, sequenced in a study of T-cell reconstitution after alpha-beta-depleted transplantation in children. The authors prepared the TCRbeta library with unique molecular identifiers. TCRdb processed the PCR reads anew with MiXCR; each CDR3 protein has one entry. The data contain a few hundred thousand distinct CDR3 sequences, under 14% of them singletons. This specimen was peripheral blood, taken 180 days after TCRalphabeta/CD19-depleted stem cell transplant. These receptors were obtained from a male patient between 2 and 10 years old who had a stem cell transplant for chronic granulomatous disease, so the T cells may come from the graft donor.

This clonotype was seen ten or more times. CDR3 amino acids: CSARHRGMMYYGYTF. CDR3 bases: TGCAGTGCTCGCCACAGGGGGATGATGTATTATGGCTACACCTTC. The genes are TRBV20-1 and TRBJ1-2, with 8 nucleotides matching TRBD1. The CDR3 totals 15 residues. CDR1 is DFQATT and CDR2 is SNEGSKA in the germline V gene (reference sequence). Trimming at V came to 5 bases and at J to 5 bases, leaving 13 bases not matched to a gene.

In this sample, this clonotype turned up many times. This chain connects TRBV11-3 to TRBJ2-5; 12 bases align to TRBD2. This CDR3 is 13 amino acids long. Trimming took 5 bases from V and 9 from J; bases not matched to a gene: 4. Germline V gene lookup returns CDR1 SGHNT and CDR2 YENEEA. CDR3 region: CASSQGTSGSQYF. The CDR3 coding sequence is TGTGCCAGCAGCCAAGGGACTAGCGGGTCCCAGTACTTC.

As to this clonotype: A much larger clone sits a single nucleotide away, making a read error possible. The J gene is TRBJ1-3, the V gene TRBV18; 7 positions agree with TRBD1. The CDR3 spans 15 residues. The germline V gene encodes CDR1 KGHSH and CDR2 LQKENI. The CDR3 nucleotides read TGTGCCAGCTCACCAGGACAGGTCTCTGGAAACACCACATATTTT. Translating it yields CASSPGQVSGNTTYF.

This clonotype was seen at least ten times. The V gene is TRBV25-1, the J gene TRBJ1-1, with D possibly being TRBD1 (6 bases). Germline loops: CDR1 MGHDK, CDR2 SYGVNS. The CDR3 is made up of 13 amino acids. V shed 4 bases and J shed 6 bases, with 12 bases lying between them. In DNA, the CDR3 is TGTGCCAGCAGTGGCCAGGGGTACGCTGAAGCTTTCTTT. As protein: CASSGQGYAEAFF.

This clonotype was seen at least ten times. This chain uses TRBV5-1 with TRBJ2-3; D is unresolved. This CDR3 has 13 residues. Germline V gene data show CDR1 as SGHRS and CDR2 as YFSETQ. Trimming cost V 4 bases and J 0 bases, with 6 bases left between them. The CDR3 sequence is CASSTDSTDTQYF. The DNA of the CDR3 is TGCGCCAGCAGCACCGACAGCACAGATACGCAGTATTTT. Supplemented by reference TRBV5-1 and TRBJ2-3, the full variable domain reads KAGVTQTPRYLIKTRGQQVTLSCSPISGHRSVSWYQQTPGQGLQFLFEYFSETQRNKGNFPGRFSGRQFSNSRSEMNVSTLELGDSALYLCASSTDSTDTQYFGPGTRLTVL.

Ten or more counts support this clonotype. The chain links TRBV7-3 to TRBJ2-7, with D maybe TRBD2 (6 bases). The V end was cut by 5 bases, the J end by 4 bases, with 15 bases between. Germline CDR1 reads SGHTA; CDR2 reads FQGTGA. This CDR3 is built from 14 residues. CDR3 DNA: TGTGCCAGCAGCCCCAAAGGAGGGAGTTACGAGCAGTACTTC. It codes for CASSPKGGSYEQYF.

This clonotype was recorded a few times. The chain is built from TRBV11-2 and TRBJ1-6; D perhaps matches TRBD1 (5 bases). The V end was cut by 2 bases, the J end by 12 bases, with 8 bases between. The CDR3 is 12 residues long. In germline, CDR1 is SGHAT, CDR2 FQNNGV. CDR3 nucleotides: TGTGCCAGCAGCTTATTCGGGGGACCCCTCCACTTT. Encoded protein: CASSLFGGPLHF.

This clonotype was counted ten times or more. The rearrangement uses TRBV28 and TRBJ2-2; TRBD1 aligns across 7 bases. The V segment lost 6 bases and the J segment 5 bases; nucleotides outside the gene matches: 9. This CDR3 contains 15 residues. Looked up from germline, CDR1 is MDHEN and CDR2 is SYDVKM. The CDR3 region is CASSPTGWGTGELFF. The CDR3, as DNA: TGTGCCAGCAGCCCGACAGGGTGGGGGACCGGGGAGCTGTTTTTT.

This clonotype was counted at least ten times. The CDR3 protein is CASSLAGQAYEQYF. The CDR3, as DNA: TGCGCCAGCAGCTTGGCGGGACAGGCCTACGAGCAGTACTTC. V is TRBV5-1 and J is TRBJ2-7; 8 nucleotides align to TRBD1. J gave up 2 bases and V 0 bases, and 1 base lay outside the gene matches. Germline V lookup: CDR1 SGHRS, CDR2 YFSETQ. The CDR3 is made up of 14 amino acids.

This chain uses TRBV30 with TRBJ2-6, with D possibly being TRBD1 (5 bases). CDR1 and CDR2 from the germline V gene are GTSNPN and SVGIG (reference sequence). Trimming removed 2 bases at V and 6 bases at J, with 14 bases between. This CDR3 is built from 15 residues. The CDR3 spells CAWSLTRTSANVLTF. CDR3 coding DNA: TGTGCCTGGAGTCTGACAAGGACATCGGCCAACGTCCTGACTTTC.

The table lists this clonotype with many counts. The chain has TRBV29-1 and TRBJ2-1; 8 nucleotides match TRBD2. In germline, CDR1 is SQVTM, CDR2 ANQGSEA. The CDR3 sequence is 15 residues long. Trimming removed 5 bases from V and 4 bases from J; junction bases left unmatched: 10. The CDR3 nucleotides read TGCAGCGTTCAGAGTCGGGGCGGGGGGTACAATGAGCAGTTCTTC. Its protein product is CSVQSRGGGYNEQFF.

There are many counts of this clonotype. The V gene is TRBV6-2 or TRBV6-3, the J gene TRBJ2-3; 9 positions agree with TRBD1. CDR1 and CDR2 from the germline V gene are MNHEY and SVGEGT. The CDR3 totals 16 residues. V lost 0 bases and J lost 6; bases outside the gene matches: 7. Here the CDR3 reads CASSYSPGTGIDTQYF. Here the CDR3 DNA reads TGTGCCAGCAGTTACTCGCCCGGGACAGGGATCGATACGCAGTATTTT.

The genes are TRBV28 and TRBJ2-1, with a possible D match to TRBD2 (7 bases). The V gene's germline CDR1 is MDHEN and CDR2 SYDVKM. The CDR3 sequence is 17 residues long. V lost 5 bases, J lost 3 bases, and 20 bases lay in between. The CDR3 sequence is CASSGGAGSIFYNEQFF. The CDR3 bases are TGTGCCAGCAGTGGGGGGGCGGGTAGCATCTTCTACAATGAGCAGTTCTTC.

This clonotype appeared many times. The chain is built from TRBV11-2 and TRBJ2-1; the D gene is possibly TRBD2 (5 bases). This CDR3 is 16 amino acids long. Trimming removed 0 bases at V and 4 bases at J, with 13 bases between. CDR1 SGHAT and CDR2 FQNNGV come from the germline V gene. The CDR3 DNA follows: TGTGCCAGCAGCTTAGATACGCTAGCTGGGTACAATGAGCAGTTCTTC. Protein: CASSLDTLAGYNEQFF.

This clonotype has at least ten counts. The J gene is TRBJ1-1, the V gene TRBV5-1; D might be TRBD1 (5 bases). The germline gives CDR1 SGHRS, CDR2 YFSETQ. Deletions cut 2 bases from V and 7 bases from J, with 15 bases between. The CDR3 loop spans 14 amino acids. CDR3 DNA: TGCGCCAGCAGCTTTACAAAAAACAGGTTTGAAGCTTTCTTT. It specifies CASSFTKNRFEAFF.

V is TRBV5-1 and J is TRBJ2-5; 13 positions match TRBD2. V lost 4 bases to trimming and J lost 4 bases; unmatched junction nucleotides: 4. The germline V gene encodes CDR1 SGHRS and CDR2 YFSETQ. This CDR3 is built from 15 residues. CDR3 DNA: TGCGCCAGCAGCACGACTAGCGGGGGGTCAGAGACCCAGTACTTC. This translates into CASSTTSGGSETQYF.

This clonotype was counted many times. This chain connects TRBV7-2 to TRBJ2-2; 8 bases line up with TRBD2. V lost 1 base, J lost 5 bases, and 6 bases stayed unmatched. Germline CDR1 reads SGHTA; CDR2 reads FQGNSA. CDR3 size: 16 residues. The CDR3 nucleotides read TGTGCCAGCAGCTTAGACCCTCGCGGGAGGACCGGGGAGCTGTTTTTT. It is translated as CASSLDPRGRTGELFF. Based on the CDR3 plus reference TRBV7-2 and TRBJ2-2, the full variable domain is GAGVSQSPSNKVTEKGKDVELRCDPISGHTALYWYRQSLGQGLEFLIYFQGNSAPDKSGLPSDRFSAERTGGSVSTLTIQRTQQEDSAVYLCASSLDPRGRTGELFFGEGSRLTVL.

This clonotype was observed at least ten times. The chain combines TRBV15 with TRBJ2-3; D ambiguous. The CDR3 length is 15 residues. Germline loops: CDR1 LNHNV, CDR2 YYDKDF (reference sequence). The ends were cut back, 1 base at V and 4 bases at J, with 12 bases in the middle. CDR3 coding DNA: TGTGCCACCAGCAGAGTAGTTGGTGTCGCAGATACGCAGTATTTT. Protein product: CATSRVVGVADTQYF.

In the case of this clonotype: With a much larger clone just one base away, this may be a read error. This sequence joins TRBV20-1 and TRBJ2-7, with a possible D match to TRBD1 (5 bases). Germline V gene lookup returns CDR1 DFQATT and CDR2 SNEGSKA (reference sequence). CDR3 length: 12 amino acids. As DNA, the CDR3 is TGCAGTGCCAAAACAGGTTCCTGCGAGCAGTACTTC. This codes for CSAKTGSCEQYF.

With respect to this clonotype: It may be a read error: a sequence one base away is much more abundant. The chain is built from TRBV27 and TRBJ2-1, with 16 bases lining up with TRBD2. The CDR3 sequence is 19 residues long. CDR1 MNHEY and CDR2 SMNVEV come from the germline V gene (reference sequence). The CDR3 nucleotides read TGTACCAGCAGTTTATCGCGGGGACTAGCGGGAGGGCCCTACAATGAGCAGTTCTTC. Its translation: CTSSLSRGLAGGPYNEQFF.

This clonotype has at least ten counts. Here the CDR3 reads CATSSSRGTEAFF. The CDR3 nucleotides read TGTGCCACCAGCAGCTCACGGGGGACTGAAGCTTTCTTT. The chain joins TRBV15 to TRBJ1-1; D is possibly TRBD1 (5 bases). Germline V gene data show CDR1 as LNHNV and CDR2 as YYDKDF (reference sequence). Trimming shortened V by 3 bases and J by 5 bases, and 10 bases separated the two germline ends. CDR3 size: 13 residues.